This TCR beta chain comes out of a study of cytomegalovirus exposure and HLA in healthy donors. This clone was seen once. Its target is unknown. With V trimmed by 4 bases and J by 1 base, 5 bases remained unmatched. Germline V gene lookup returns CDR1 SGHNT and CDR2 YYREEE (reference sequence). The CDR3 extends over 16 amino acids. 60 Vbeta and 13 Jbeta primers were used in PCR. The protocol was immunoSEQ multiplex PCR, while the TCRdb copy is restricted to in-frame clones and leaves out a portion. This repertoire shows about 110,000 clones, 65% to 80% found once; its top ten account for 5% to 7%. The study, taken as a whole, reports: Evidence from a later analysis indicated that most CMV-associated TCR beta chains looked HLA-restricted. When analyzed later, the rates of TCR association showed variation by HLA locus, with DRB1 the most and HLA-C the fewest. Sequencing likely generated an artifact that appeared as a cluster of highly shared sequence variants.

The sequence was collected from a woman between 45 and 60 years old in good health and CMV-seropositive. The material sequenced was PBMCs. V gene TRBV5-4 combines with J gene TRBJ2-5; 12 nucleotides align to TRBD2. As DNA, the CDR3 is TGTGCCAGCAGCGCGACTAGCGGGGGAGGCCAAGAGACCCAGTACTTC. Amino acid sequence: CASSATSGGGQETQYF.